The 12 T cell receptor beta chains reported below all come from one sample, sequenced in a study of metastatic and nonmetastatic thyroid tumors (dated by TCRdb to 2020 to 2022). Before undergoing thyroid surgery, none of the patients had been given any kind of treatment. Library method: PCR. The sequencer listed for this sample is Illumina HiSeq 4000. Starting from the raw public reads, TCRdb applied fastp trimming at Q25, assembled clones with MiXCR and retained in-frame beta chains. The sample table contains approximately 32,000 clones; only one count was recorded for 15% of them. The biggest ten clones account for around 19% of the sample. What was sequenced was blood. These receptors came from a male donor with papillary thyroid cancer or a benign thyroid nodule (not recorded which). Some clones in this sample may be carry-over from other donors' samples.

This clone appeared many times. This rearrangement joins TRBV6-1 to TRBJ2-7; 9 positions agree with TRBD2. There are 16 residues in the CDR3. Germline values: CDR1 MNHNS, CDR2 SASEGT. With V trimmed by 6 bases and J by 7 bases, 16 bases remained unmatched. The CDR3 here is CASRSTGGGRGREQYF. CDR3 nucleotides: TGTGCCAGCAGATCTACCGGTGGCGGGAGGGGTAGGGAGCAGTACTTC.

This clone was found many times. The rearrangement uses TRBV19 and TRBJ2-3, with TRBD1 identical over 9 bases. The V gene end was trimmed by 7 bases and the J gene end by 4 bases; junction bases not matched to a gene: 6. The CDR3 is made up of 14 amino acids. Germline V gene lookup returns CDR1 LNHDA and CDR2 SQIVND (reference sequence). The CDR3 protein is CASIDRGGSDTQYF. DNA of the CDR3: TGTGCCAGTATCGACAGGGGGGGGTCAGATACGCAGTATTTT.

This clone was observed many times. The rearrangement joins TRBV11-2 to TRBJ1-5, with 9 bases fitting TRBD1. Per germline, CDR1 SGHAT and CDR2 FQNNGV. The CDR3 has 17 amino acids. V lost 1 base to trimming and J lost 4 bases; unmatched junction nucleotides: 8. The CDR3: CASSLGGTGKANQPQHF. Written as DNA, the CDR3 is TGTGCCAGCAGCTTAGGGGGGACAGGGAAAGCGAATCAGCCCCAGCATTTT.

About this clone itself: A read error may produce the germline difference seen at one junction end. The chain has TRBV7-2 and TRBJ1-5, with D uncertain. Per the germline V gene, CDR1 is SGHTA and CDR2 is FQGNSA. The CDR3 totals 13 residues. The CDR3 DNA reads TGTGCCAGCAGCCCTCGTGGCAATCATCCCCAGCATTTT. As protein: CASSPRGNHPQHF.

This clone was counted only a few times. A clone one base away is much larger, so this may be a read error. This chain connects TRBV28 to TRBJ2-2; 7 positions agree with TRBD1. The V and J ends lost 6 bases and 3 bases, in that order; junction bases with no gene match: 7. The CDR3 is 15 amino acids. CDR1 and CDR2 from the germline V gene are MDHEN and SYDVKM. In DNA form, the CDR3 reads TGTGCCAGCAGCCCGATGGGACAGCACACCGGGGAGCTGTTTTTT. Its translation: CASSPMGQHTGELFF.

The sample holds many counts of this clone. The chain carries TRBV28 and TRBJ2-1; TRBD1 is a possible D gene (5 bases). The V gene's germline CDR1 is MDHEN and CDR2 SYDVKM. The CDR3 totals 12 residues. V gave up 6 bases and J gave up 10 bases, with 13 bases separating them. The CDR3, as DNA: TGTGCCAGCAGGCTACTGCAGGGCGAGCAGTTCTTC. Encoded protein: CASRLLQGEQFF.

The chain carries TRBV11-1 and TRBJ1-3, with TRBD1 matching 9 bases. The CDR3 is 17 residues long. Losses at the gene ends were 5 bases for V and 1 base for J; bases not matched to a gene: 9. CDR1 and CDR2 from the germline V gene are SGHAT and FQDESV (reference sequence). CDR3 coding DNA: TGTGCCAGCAGCGGGGGGGACAGGGATATTTCTGGAAACACCATATATTTT. Protein product: CASSGGDRDISGNTIYF. The entire variable domain, with the rest obtained from reference TRBV11-1 and TRBJ1-3, is as follows: EAEVAQSPRYKITEKSQAVAFWCDPISGHATLYWYRQILGQGPELLVQFQDESVVDDSQLPKDRFSAERLKGVDSTLKIQPAELGDSAMYLCASSGGDRDISGNTIYFGEGSWLTVV.

Many counts were recorded for this clone. The chain recombines TRBV27 with TRBJ2-5; D not resolved. Germline values: CDR1 MNHEY, CDR2 SMNVEV (reference sequence). Trimming took off 3 bases at V and 2 bases at J, with 7 bases between the two ends. CDR3 length equals 13 residues. The CDR3 sequence: CASSLMFQETQYF. DNA for the CDR3: TGTGCCAGCAGTTTGATGTTTCAAGAGACCCAGTACTTC.

V gene TRBV30 combines with J gene TRBJ1-5; D perhaps matches TRBD1 (6 bases). Germline CDR1 GTSNPN, CDR2 SVGIG (reference sequence). The CDR3 contains 14 residues. V lost 1 base, J lost 3 bases, and 10 bases lay in between. This CDR3 is CAWSADSSNQPQHF. The CDR3 nucleotides are TGTGCCTGGAGTGCGGACAGCTCCAATCAGCCCCAGCATTTT.

This clone was counted many times. This chain connects TRBV2 to TRBJ2-2; D is possibly TRBD2 (6 bases). V was shortened by 5 bases and J by 7 bases, with 11 bases between the two germline ends. The CDR3 length is 13 residues. Germline V gene data show CDR1 as SNHLY and CDR2 as FYNNEI. The CDR3 DNA reads TGTGCCAGCAGTCCCCTAGCGATCGGGGAGCTGTTTTTT. Amino acid sequence: CASSPLAIGELFF.

This clone was seen a handful of times. The J gene is TRBJ1-1, the V gene TRBV29-1; D call uncertain. The CDR3 loop spans 11 amino acids. Trimming shortened V by 1 base and J by 6 bases, and 6 bases separated the two germline ends. Germline CDR1 and CDR2: SQVTM and ANQGSEA. The CDR3 DNA reads as TGCAGCGTTGAAGTTCCCTCTGAAGCTTTCTTT. Amino acid sequence: CSVEVPSEAFF.

In its sample, this clone was seen many times. J is TRBJ1-2 and V is TRBV19; D is undetermined. The CDR3 is 15 residues long. Between the trimmed V and J ends, which lost 1 base and 4 bases, there was a span of 13 bases. Per germline, CDR1 LNHDA and CDR2 SQIVND (reference sequence). DNA for the CDR3: TGTGCCAGTAGTATAGGCAAGGCAGGAGTCTATGGCTACACCTTC. It codes for CASSIGKAGVYGYTF.